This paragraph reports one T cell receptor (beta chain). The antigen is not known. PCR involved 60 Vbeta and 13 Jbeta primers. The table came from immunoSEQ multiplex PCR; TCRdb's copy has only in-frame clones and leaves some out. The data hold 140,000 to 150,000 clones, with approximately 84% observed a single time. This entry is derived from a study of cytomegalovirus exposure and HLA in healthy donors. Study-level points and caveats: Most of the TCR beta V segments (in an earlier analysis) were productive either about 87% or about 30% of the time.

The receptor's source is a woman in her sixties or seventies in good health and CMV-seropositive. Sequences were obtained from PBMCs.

CDR3 protein: CASSLGGQGLQETQYF. DNA for the CDR3: TGTGCCAGCAGTTTGGGAGGACAGGGACTACAAGAGACCCAGTACTTC. The chain carries TRBV28 and TRBJ2-5, with TRBD1 as a possible D gene (8 bases). The CDR3 contains 16 residues. In germline, CDR1 is MDHEN, CDR2 SYDVKM. The ends were cut back, 3 bases at V and 2 bases at J, with 16 bases in the middle. Using reference TRBV28 and TRBJ2-5 for the parts outside the CDR3, the full variable domain is DVKVTQSSRYLVKRTGEKVFLECVQDMDHENMFWYRQDPGLGLRLIYFSYDVKMKEKGDIPEGYSVSREKKERFSLILESASTNQTSMYLCASSLGGQGLQETQYFGPGTRLLVL.